Presented here are 9 T cell receptor beta chains from one specimen sequenced in a study of blood T cell repertoires in COVID-19. TCRdb keeps only in-frame clones here, not all; method: immunoSEQ multiplex PCR. The table has fewer than 250,000 clones, under 90% seen once. Sample: peripheral blood. These receptors were obtained from a man in his fifties with COVID-19, enrolled during active disease.

This clone came up a few times. The CDR3 loop reads CASTGGIYEQYF. The CDR3 DNA is TGTGCCAGCACAGGGGGTATCTACGAGCAGTACTTC. The chain couples TRBV7-9 to TRBJ2-7; 7 nucleotides agree with TRBD1. CDR3 size: 12 residues. J gave up 3 bases and V 7 bases, and 3 bases lay outside the gene matches. The germline V gene has CDR1 SEHNR and CDR2 FQNEAQ (reference sequence).

The rearrangement joins TRBV7-2 to TRBJ1-2; D gene uncertain. Trimming took 7 bases from V and 8 from J, leaving 17 bases between them. CDR1 and CDR2 (germline): SGHTA, FQGNSA. The CDR3 length is 13 residues. The CDR3 here is CASTGESLRGYTF. In DNA, the CDR3 is TGTGCCAGCACCGGGGAGAGCTTACGGGGCTACACCTTC. The full variable domain, completed using reference TRBV7-2 and TRBJ1-2, is GAGVSQSPSNKVTEKGKDVELRCDPISGHTALYWYRQSLGQGLEFLIYFQGNSAPDKSGLPSDRFSAERTGGSVSTLTIQRTQQEDSAVYLCASTGESLRGYTFGSGTRLTVV.

The chain uses TRBV7-9 and TRBJ1-5; 8 bases are shared with TRBD1. With 5 bases clipped from V and 10 bases from J, the junction kept 10 bases outside the gene matches. Germline assignment: CDR1 SEHNR and CDR2 FQNEAQ (reference sequence). The CDR3 extends over 14 amino acids. CDR3 nucleotide sequence: TGTGCCAGCAGCATCGGACAGGGTTGGGAACCCCAGCATTTT. Protein: CASSIGQGWEPQHF. Variable domain in full (rest from reference TRBV7-9 and TRBJ1-5): DTGVSQNPRHKITKRGQNVTFRCDPISEHNRLYWYRQTLGQGPEFLTYFQNEAQLEKSRLLSDRFSAERPKGSFSTLEIQRTEQGDSAMYLCASSIGQGWEPQHFGDGTRLSIL.

In this sample, this clone turned up once. The V call is TRBV5-1, the J call TRBJ2-1; the match to TRBD2 covers 9 bases. Germline CDR1 and CDR2: SGHRS and YFSETQ. With V trimmed by 7 bases and J by 5 bases, 10 bases remained unmatched. The length of the CDR3 is 15 residues. In DNA, the CDR3 is TGCGCCAGCGCCCCCGGGACTAGCAACAACAATGAGCAGTTCTTC. Translated, it gives CASAPGTSNNNEQFF.

The chain couples TRBV2 to TRBJ2-7, with TRBD1 as a possible D gene (5 bases). This CDR3 is 15 amino acids long. The germline V gene encodes CDR1 SNHLY and CDR2 FYNNEI. The germline V and J ends were trimmed by 6 bases and 3 bases, with 18 bases remaining between them. CDR3 region: CASSPFPTDFYEQYF. The CDR3 DNA sequence: TGTGCCAGCAGCCCGTTTCCGACAGACTTCTACGAGCAGTACTTC.

The chain combines TRBV6-2 or TRBV6-3 with TRBJ1-6; no clear D gene. Germline V gene sequence: CDR1 MNHEY, CDR2 SVGEGT. V lost 3 bases to trimming and J lost 2 bases, with 5 bases between them. CDR3 length equals 14 residues. This CDR3 reads CASSYTAYNSPLHF. CDR3 DNA: TGTGCCAGCAGTTATACAGCCTATAATTCACCCCTCCACTTT.

This clone was picked up one time. The genes are TRBV7-2 and TRBJ1-2; 11 positions agree with TRBD1. Trimming at V came to 0 bases and at J to 8 bases, leaving 5 bases not matched to a gene. Germline lookup yields CDR1 SGHTA and CDR2 FQGNSA. The CDR3 runs to 15 residues. In DNA form, the CDR3 reads TGTGCCAGCAGCTTAGCCCGGGACAGGGGGTTAGGCTACACCTTC. It is translated as CASSLARDRGLGYTF.

This chain uses TRBV18 with TRBJ1-3, with TRBD1 matching 7 bases. The CDR3 extends over 17 amino acids. Germline CDR1 and CDR2: KGHSH and LQKENI. V lost 4 bases to trimming and J lost 4 bases; unmatched junction nucleotides: 13. The CDR3 coding sequence is TGTGCCAGCTCACTTTCAGGGGGAACGACCCCAGGAAACACCATATATTTT. Translated: CASSLSGGTTPGNTIYF.

V gene TRBV5-5 combines with J gene TRBJ2-3; 7 bases are a match to TRBD1. The J segment lost 10 bases and the V segment lost 3 bases, leaving 17 bases of the junction unmatched. CDR3 length equals 16 residues. Germline V lookup: CDR1 SGHKS, CDR2 YYEKEE (reference sequence). The CDR3 loop reads CASSSRDSLTPQAQYF. The CDR3 DNA follows: TGTGCCAGCAGCTCAAGGGACAGCTTAACCCCTCAGGCGCAGTATTTT.